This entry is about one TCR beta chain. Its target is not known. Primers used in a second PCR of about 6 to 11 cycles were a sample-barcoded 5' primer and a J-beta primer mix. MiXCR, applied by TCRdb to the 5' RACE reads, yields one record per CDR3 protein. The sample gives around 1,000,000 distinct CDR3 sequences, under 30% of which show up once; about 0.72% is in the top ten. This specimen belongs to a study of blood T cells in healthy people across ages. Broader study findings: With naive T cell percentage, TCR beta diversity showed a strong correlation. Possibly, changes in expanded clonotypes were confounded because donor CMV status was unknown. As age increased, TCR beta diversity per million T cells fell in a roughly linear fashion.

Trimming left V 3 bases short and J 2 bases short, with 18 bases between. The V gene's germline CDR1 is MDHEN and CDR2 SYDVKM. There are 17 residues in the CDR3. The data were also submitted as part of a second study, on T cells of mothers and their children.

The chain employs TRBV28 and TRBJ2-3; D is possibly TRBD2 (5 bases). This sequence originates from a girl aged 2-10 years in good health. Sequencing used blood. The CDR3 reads CASSFLSSAGNTDTQYF. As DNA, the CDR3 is TGTGCCAGCAGTTTTTTAAGTTCGGCGGGCAACACAGATACGCAGTATTTT. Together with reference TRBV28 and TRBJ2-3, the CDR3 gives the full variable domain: DVKVTQSSRYLVKRTGEKVFLECVQDMDHENMFWYRQDPGLGLRLIYFSYDVKMKEKGDIPEGYSVSREKKERFSLILESASTNQTSMYLCASSFLSSAGNTDTQYFGPGTRLTVL.